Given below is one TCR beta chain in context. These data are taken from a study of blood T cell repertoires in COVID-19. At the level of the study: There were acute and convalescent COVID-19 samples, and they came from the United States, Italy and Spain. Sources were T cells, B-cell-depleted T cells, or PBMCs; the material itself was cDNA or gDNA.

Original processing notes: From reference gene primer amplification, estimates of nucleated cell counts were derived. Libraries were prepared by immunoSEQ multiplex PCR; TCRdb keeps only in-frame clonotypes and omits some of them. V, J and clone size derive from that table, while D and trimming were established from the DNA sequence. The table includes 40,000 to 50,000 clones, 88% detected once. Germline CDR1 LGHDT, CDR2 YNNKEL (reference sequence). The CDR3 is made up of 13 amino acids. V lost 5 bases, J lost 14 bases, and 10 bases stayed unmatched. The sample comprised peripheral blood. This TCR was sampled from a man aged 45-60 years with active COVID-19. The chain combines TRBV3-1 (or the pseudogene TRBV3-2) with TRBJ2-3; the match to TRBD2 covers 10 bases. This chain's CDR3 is CASSSRAGGPGYF. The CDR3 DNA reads TGTGCCAGCAGCTCCCGAGCGGGAGGGCCCGGGTATTTT.